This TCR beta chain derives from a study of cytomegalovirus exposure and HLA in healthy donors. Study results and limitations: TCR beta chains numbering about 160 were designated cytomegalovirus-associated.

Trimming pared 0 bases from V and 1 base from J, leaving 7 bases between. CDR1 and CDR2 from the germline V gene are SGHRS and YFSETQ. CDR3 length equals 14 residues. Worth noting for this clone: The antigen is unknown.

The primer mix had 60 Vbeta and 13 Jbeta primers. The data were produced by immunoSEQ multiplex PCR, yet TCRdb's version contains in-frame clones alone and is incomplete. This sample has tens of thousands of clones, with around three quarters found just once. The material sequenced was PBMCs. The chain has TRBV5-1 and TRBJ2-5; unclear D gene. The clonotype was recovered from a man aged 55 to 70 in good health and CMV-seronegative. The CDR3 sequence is CASSLDSLQETQYF. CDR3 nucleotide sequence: TGCGCCAGCAGCTTGGACAGCCTCCAAGAGACCCAGTACTTC.